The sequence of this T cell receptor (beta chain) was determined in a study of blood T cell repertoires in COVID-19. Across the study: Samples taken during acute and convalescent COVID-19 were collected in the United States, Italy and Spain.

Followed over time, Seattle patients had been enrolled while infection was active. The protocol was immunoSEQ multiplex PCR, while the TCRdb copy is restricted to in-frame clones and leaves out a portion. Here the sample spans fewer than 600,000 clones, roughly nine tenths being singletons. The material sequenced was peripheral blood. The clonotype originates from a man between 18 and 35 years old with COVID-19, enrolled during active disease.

The CDR3 sequence is CASSAGTANEKLFF. The DNA for the CDR3 is TGTGCCAGCTCAGCCGGGACAGCGAATGAAAAACTGTTTTTT. The V call is TRBV18, the J call TRBJ1-4; TRBD1 agrees at 7 bases. V was clipped by 5 bases and J by 5 bases; unmatched bases: 5. Germline assignment: CDR1 KGHSH and CDR2 LQKENI. CDR3 size: 14 residues. Based on the CDR3 plus reference TRBV18 and TRBJ1-4, the full variable domain is NAGVMQNPRHLVRRRGQEARLRCSPMKGHSHVYWYRQLPEEGLKFMVYLQKENIIDESGMPKERFSAEFPKEGPSILRIQQVVRGDSAAYFCASSAGTANEKLFFGSGTQLSVL.